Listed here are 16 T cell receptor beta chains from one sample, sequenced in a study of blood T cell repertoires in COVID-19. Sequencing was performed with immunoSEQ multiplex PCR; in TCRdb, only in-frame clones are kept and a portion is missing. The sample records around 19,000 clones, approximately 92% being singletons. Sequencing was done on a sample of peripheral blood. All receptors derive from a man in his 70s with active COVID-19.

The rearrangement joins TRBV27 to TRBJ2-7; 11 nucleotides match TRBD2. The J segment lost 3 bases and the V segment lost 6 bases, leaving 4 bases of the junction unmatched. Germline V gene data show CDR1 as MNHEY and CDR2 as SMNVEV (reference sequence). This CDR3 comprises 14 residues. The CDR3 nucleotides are TGTGCCAGCAGAACTAGCGGGAGCAGCTACGAGCAGTACTTC. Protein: CASRTSGSSYEQYF.

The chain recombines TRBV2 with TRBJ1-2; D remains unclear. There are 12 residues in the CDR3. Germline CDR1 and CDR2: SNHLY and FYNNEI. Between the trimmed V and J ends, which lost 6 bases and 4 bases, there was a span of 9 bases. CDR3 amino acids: CASRGGFYGYTF. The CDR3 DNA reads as TGTGCCAGCAGAGGCGGCTTCTATGGCTACACCTTC.

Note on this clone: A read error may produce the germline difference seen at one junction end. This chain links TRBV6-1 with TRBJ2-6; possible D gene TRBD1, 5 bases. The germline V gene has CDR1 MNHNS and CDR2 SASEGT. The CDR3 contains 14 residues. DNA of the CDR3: TGTGCCAGCAGAGAAGGGGCAGGGGCCAACGTCCTGACTTTC. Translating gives CASREGAGANVLTF.

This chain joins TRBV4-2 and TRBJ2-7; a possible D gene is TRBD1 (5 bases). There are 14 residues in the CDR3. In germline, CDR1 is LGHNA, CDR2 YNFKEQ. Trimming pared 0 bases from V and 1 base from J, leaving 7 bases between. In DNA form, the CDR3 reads TGTGCCAGCAGCCAAGATAGGGGTTCCTACGAGCAGTACTTC. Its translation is CASSQDRGSYEQYF.

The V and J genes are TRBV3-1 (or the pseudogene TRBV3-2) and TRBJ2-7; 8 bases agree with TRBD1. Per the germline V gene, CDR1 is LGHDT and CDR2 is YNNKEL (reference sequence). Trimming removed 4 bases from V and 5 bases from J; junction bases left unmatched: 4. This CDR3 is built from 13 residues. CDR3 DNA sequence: TGTGCCAGCAGCCCGGACAGGGCCCACGAGCAGTACTTC. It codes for CASSPDRAHEQYF.

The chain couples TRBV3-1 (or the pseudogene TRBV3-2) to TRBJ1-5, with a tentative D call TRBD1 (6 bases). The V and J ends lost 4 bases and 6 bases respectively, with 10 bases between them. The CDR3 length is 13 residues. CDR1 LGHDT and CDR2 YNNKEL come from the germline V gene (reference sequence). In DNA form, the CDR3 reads TGTGCCAGCAGCCGGAACAGGGCTCAGCCCCAGCATTTT. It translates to CASSRNRAQPQHF.

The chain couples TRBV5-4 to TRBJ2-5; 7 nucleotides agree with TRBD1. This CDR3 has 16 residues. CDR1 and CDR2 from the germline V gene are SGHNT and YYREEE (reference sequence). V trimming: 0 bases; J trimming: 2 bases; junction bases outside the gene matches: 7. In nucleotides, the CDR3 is TGTGCCAGCAGCTTGGGGGTAGGGGGACAGCAAGAGACCCAGTACTTC. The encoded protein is CASSLGVGGQQETQYF.

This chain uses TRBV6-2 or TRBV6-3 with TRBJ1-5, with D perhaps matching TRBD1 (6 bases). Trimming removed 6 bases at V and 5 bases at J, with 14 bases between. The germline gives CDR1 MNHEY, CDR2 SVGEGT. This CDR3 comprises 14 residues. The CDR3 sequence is CASSPTGPHQPQHF. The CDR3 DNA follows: TGTGCCAGCAGCCCAACAGGGCCCCATCAGCCCCAGCATTTT.

The CDR3 nucleotides read TGTGCCAGCTCATTAGAGCAGGGGCGGAACACTGAAGCTTTCTTT. Protein sequence: CASSLEQGRNTEAFF. The rearrangement joins TRBV18 to TRBJ1-1, with D possibly TRBD1 on 6 matching bases. Germline CDR1 reads KGHSH; CDR2 reads LQKENI. V lost 5 bases to trimming and J lost 1 base, with 14 bases between them. The CDR3 spans 15 residues. The full variable domain, in which reference TRBV18 and TRBJ1-1 provide the parts outside the CDR3, is NAGVMQNPRHLVRRRGQEARLRCSPMKGHSHVYWYRQLPEEGLKFMVYLQKENIIDESGMPKERFSAEFPKEGPSILRIQQVVRGDSAAYFCASSLEQGRNTEAFFGQGTRLTVV.

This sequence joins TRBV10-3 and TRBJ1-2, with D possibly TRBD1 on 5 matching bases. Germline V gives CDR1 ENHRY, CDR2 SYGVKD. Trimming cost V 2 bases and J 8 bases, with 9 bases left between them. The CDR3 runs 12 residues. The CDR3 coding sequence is TGTGCCATCAGTGAGGCCAGGGAAGGCTACACCTTC. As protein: CAISEAREGYTF.

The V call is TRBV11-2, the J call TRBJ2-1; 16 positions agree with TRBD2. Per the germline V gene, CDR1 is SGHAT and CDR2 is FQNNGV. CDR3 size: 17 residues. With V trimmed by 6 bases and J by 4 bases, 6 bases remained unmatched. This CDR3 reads CASRLLGLAGGYNEQFF. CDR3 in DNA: TGTGCCAGCAGGCTGTTGGGACTAGCGGGAGGGTACAATGAGCAGTTCTTC. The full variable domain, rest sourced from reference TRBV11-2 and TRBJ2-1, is EAGVAQSPRYKIIEKRQSVAFWCNPISGHATLYWYQQILGQGPKLLIQFQNNGVVDDSQLPKDRFSAERLKGVDSTLKIQPAKLEDSAVYLCASRLLGLAGGYNEQFFGPGTRLTVL.

DNA of the CDR3: TGTGCCAGCAGTTACAGGGGGGGAGCAAGGGGAAACACCATATATTTT. Translation: CASSYRGGARGNTIYF. J is TRBJ1-3 and V is TRBV6-6; TRBD1 might be the D (6 bases). V was clipped by 2 bases and J by 4 bases, with 15 bases between them. The CDR3 consists of 16 residues. Germline CDR1 and CDR2: MNHNY and SVGAGI (reference sequence).

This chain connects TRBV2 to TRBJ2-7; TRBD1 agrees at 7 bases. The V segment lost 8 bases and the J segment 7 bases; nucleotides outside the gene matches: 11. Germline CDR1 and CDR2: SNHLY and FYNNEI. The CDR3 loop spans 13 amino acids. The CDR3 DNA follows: TGTGCCAGCCATGACTCCGGGACAGCTGAGCAGTACTTC. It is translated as CASHDSGTAEQYF.

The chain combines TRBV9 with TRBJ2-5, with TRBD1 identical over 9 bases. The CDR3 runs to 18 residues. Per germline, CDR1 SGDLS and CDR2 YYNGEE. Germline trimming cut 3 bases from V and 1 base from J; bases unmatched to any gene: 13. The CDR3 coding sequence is TGTGCCAGCAGCGAACGCGACAGGGGGACCCCTACCCAAGAGACCCAGTACTTC. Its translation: CASSERDRGTPTQETQYF. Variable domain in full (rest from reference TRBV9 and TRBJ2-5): DSGVTQTPKHLITATGQRVTLRCSPRSGDLSVYWYQQSLDQGLQFLIQYYNGEERAKGNILERFSAQQFPDLHSELNLSSLELGDSALYFCASSERDRGTPTQETQYFGPGTRLLVL.

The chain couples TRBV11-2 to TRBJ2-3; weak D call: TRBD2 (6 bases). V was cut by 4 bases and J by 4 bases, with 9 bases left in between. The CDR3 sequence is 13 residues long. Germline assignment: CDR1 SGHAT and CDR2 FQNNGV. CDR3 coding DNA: TGTGCCAGCAGCTATAGGGACTCAGATACGCAGTATTTT. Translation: CASSYRDSDTQYF.

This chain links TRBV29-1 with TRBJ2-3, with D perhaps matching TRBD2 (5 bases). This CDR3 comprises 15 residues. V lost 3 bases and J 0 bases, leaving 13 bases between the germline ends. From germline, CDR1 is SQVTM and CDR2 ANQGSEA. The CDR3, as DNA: TGCAGCGTTGATAGTCTAGCAGCTAGCACAGATACGCAGTATTTT. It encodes CSVDSLAASTDTQYF.